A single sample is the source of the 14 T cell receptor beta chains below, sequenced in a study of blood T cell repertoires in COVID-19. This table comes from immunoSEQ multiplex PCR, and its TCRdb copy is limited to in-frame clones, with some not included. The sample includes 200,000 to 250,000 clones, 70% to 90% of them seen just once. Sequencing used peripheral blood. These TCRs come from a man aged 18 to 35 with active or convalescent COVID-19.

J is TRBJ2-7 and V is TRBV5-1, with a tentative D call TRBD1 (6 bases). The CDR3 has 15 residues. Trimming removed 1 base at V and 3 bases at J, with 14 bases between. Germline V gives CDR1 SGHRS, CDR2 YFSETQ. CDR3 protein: CASSLSGALVYEQYF. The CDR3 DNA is TGCGCCAGCAGCTTGTCAGGGGCTCTTGTCTACGAGCAGTACTTC.

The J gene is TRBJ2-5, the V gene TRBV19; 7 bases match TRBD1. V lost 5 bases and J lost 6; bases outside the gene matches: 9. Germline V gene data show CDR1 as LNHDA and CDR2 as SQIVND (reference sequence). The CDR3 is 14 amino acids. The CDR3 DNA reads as TGTGCCAGTAGTGTCACAGGGGAGCGGCAGACCCAGTACTTC. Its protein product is CASSVTGERQTQYF.

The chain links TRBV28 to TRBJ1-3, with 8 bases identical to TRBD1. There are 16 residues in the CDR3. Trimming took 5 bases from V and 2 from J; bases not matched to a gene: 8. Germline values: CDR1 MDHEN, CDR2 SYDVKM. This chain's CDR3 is CASSPTDRGAGNTIYF. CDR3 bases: TGTGCCAGCAGTCCCACCGACAGGGGAGCTGGAAACACCATATATTTT.

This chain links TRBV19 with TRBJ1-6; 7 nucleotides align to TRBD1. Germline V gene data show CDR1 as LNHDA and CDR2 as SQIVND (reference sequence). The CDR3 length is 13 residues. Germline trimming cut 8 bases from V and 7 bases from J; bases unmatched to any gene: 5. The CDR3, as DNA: TGTGCCAGTTCGCCAGGGGGGAATTCACCCCTCCACTTT. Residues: CASSPGGNSPLHF.

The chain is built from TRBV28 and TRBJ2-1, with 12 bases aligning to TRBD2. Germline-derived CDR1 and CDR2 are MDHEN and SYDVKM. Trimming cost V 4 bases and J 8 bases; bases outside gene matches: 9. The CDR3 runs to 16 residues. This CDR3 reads CASSSLTSGSSYEQFF. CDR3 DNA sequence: TGTGCCAGCAGTTCGCTGACTAGCGGGAGTTCCTATGAGCAGTTCTTC.

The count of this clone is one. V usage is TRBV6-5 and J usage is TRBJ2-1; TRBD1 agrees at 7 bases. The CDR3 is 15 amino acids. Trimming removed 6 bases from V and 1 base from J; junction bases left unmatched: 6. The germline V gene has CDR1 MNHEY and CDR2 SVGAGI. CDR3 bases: TGTGCCAGCAGGAGAGACAGGGTATCCTACAATGAGCAGTTCTTC. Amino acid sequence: CASRRDRVSYNEQFF.

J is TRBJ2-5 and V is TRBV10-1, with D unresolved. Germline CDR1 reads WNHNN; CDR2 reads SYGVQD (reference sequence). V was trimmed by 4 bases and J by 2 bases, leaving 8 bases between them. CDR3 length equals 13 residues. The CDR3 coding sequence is TGCGCCAGCAGTGCCGGTTTACAAGAGACCCAGTACTTC. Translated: CASSAGLQETQYF.

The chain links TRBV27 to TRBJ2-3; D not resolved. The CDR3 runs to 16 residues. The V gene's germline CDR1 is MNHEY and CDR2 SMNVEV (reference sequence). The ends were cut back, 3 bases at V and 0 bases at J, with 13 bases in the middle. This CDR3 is CASSFSAIASTDTQYF. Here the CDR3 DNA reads TGTGCCAGCAGTTTCTCGGCCATAGCTAGCACAGATACGCAGTATTTT.

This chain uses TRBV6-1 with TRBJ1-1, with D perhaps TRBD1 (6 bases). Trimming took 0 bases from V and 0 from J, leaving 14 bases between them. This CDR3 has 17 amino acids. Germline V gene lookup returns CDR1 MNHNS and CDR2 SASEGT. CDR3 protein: CASSEAGTRGMNTEAFF. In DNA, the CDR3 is TGTGCCAGCAGTGAAGCAGGAACCAGGGGCATGAACACTGAAGCTTTCTTT.

Here the CDR3 DNA reads TGTGCCAGCAGCCCACAGGGGGACTATGGCTACACCTTC. Its protein is CASSPQGDYGYTF. The chain has TRBV27 and TRBJ1-2, with 8 bases identical to TRBD1. V was clipped by 6 bases and J by 3 bases; unmatched bases: 3. In germline, CDR1 is MNHEY, CDR2 SMNVEV (reference sequence). This CDR3 contains 13 residues.

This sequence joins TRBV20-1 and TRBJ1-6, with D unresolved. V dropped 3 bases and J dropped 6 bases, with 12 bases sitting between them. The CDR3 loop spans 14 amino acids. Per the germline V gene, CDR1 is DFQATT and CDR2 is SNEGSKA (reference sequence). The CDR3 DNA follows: TGCAGTGCTAGTCCCGGTTCGGGTAATTCACCCCTCCACTTT. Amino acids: CSASPGSGNSPLHF.

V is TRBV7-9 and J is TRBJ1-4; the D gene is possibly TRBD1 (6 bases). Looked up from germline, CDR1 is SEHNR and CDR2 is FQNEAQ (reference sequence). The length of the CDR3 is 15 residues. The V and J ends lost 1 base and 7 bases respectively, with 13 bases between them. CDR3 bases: TGTGCCAGCAGCTTAGACAGGGCACTTGGTGAAAAACTGTTTTTT. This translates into CASSLDRALGEKLFF.

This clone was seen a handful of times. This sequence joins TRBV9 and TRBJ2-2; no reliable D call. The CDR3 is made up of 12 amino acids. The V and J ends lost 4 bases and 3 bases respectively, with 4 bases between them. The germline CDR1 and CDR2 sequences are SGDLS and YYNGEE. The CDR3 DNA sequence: TGTGCCAGCAGCTCTCACACCGGGGAGCTGTTTTTT. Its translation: CASSSHTGELFF.

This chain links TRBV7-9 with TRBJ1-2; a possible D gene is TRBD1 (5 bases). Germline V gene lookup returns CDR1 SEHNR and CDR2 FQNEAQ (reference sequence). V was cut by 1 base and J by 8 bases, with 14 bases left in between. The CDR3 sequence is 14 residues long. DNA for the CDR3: TGTGCCAGCAGCTTAGGTCCCAGTCCAGGGGGCTACACCTTC. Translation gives CASSLGPSPGGYTF. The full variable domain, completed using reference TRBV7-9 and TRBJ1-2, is DTGVSQNPRHKITKRGQNVTFRCDPISEHNRLYWYRQTLGQGPEFLTYFQNEAQLEKSRLLSDRFSAERPKGSFSTLEIQRTEQGDSAMYLCASSLGPSPGGYTFGSGTRLTVV.